The entry below gives a single T cell receptor beta chain sequence along with its context. No antigen is known for it. Qualities for individual bases were not recorded, and no much larger clone is one base off. The trial excluded patients who had a history of autoimmune disease or were on systemic immunosuppression. Peripheral blood for TCR sequencing was drawn from every dose cohort at baseline, at cycle 4 day 1 and at cycle 7 day 1. Samples came from an open-label, multicenter, first-in-human phase I dose-escalation trial of ivuxolimab. Adults with locally advanced or metastatic melanoma, renal cell carcinoma, hepatocellular carcinoma or head and neck squamous cell carcinoma were enrolled in the trial. Before TCR sequencing, CD4+ T cells and CD8+ T cells were sorted from peripheral blood as separate populations. Genomic DNA was extracted from sorted cells for sequencing of the TCRbeta CDR3 region. The immunoSEQ Assay was used for sequencing of TCRbeta CDR3 regions. Not all clones reach the TCRdb copy of this immuneACCESS table, which keeps in-frame sequences only. Checked studies attribute under half of the gap to unresolved V genes and leave the rest unexplained. The sample table holds tens of thousands of clones, of which roughly nine tenths were seen once. The ten largest clonotypes hold about 10% of the sample.

This sample is drawn from a study of OX40 agonist ivuxolimab in advanced cancers. In the study overall: Ivuxolimab was an agonistic, fully human IgG2 monoclonal antibody directed against OX40 (CD134), a costimulatory receptor. The point of sequencing TCRbeta in the periphery was to test whether ivuxolimab changed TCR sequence diversity and drove clonal T-cell expansion. Of the roughly 51 patients in dose escalation, 19 had hepatocellular carcinoma, some 15 had melanoma, 9 had renal cell carcinoma and 9 had head and neck cancer. Patients were allowed to have had prior anti-PD-1, anti-PD-L1 or anti-CTLA-4 therapy, and approximately 43% of the dose-escalation patients had previously received checkpoint inhibitors. In the dose-escalation cohort, 65% to 90% of patients were male, and the mean age was around 60 years, with a range of about 20 to 90. Three dose-escalation patients achieved partial responses, one with hepatocellular carcinoma and two with cutaneous melanoma. Intravenous ivuxolimab was administered to patients every 2 weeks at six dose levels: 0.01, 0.1, 0.3, 1.5, 3 and 10 mg/kg. The paper reports the monotherapy dose-escalation portion (N of about 52 patients) of the phase I ivuxolimab trial.

From its cysteine to its phenylalanine, the CDR3 spans 14 amino acids. Just the 42-base CDR3 DNA is kept, in frame starting at base 1. Via the germline V gene (reference sequence), CDR1 is LNHNV and CDR2 YYDKDF. Here V drops 3 bases and J drops 4 bases, and the junction holds 4 bases not matched to any gene. Results and caveats for the whole study, not just this receptor: The antigen specificity of the peripheral T cells that underwent clonal expansion was not determined. At doses of 0.1 to 3.0 mg/kg, clonal expansion of both CD4+ and CD8+ T cells in blood was seen between baseline and week 6. On average, CD8+ T cells showed more expanded clones than CD4+ T cells after ivuxolimab. In the 0.1-3.0 mg/kg groups, partial responders were among the patients with the lowest normalized peripheral clonal expansion, particularly in CD8+ T cells. Low levels of normalized T-cell clonal expansion were also shown by some nonresponding patients.

The TCR sequence derives from an adult with an advanced solid tumor such as melanoma, head and neck, liver or kidney cancer. The specimen was CD4+ or CD8+ T cells sorted from blood, collected in a trial of the OX40 agonist ivuxolimab. Recombination connected TRBV15 to TRBJ2-3, with TRBD1 matching 7 junction bases. The CDR3 loop reads CATSRGQIPDTQYF. The nucleotide sequence is given as TGTGCCACCAGCAGGGGACAGATCCCAGATACGCAGTATTTT.